The T cell receptor (beta chain) described here comes from a study of patients and donors after allogeneic stem cell transplantation. Germline CDR1 is SGDLS and CDR2 is YYNGEE. The V end was cut by 4 bases, the J end by 1 base, with 12 bases between. This CDR3 is 15 amino acids long. This clonotype was seen many times. In TCRdb, the RT-PCR reads were re-called with MiXCR into one record per CDR3 protein. This table has about 960,000 distinct CDR3 sequences, more than 15% appearing once. Sequenced: blood, either unsorted or a sorted T cell fraction (not recorded which). V is TRBV9 and J is TRBJ2-1; D assignment may be TRBD1 or TRBD2 (5 bases each). The receptor's source is a human donor who was either an allogeneic HSCT recipient or a stem cell or donor lymphocyte infusion donor (not recorded which). It is not recorded whose cells these are; they may come from a transplant donor. The CDR3 reads CASSIRDGSYNEQFF. DNA of the CDR3: TGTGCCAGCAGCATCCGGGACGGTTCCTACAATGAGCAGTTCTTC.